This T cell receptor beta chain was observed in a study of blood T cells in healthy people across ages. Study-level findings and limits: Both naive CD4+ cell counts and diversity were greater in long-lived donors than in aged donors.

A second PCR of 7 to 11 cycles used a sample-barcoded 5' primer and a J-beta primer mix. MiXCR was run by TCRdb on the 5' RACE reads, yielding one entry per CDR3 protein. The table includes around 990,000 distinct CDR3 sequences, about 25% detected once. As regards this clonotype: Its antigen is still unknown.

The CDR3 consists of 18 residues. CDR1 and CDR2 from the germline V gene are LGHDT and YNNKEL (reference sequence). The same sample was also used in a study of T cells of mothers and their children. That paper states: Mothers gave over 9 million TCR beta CDR3 reads each, and children several million each.

The V call is TRBV3-1, the J call TRBJ2-5; D is undetermined. The J call could be wrong; TRBJ2-1 is a better fit for the DNA end. The sequenced sample consisted of blood. The clonotype comes from a girl between 2 and 10 years old in good health. The CDR3 nucleotides are TGTGCCAGCAGCCAGGCCCCAAGCCCCAGATTATTGGGGAATGAGCAGTTCTTC. It codes for CASSQAPSPRLLGNEQFF.